The present entry profiles one T cell receptor (beta chain) with its context. Its specific antigen is unknown. Base quality data are lacking; no much larger clone is found one base away. The data were obtained in a study of T cell repertoires in cytomegalovirus infection (dated by TCRdb to the late 2010s). About the full investigation: Alongside well-studied HLA-B-restricted epitopes, the peptide stimulations were aimed at recently identified HLA-C-restricted CMV epitopes, whose presentation resists viral immunomodulation. Donor HLA type was relevant to the analysis, as public TCR beta signatures indicated carriage of CMV infection together with the matching HLA type. General study outcomes and caveats: The ex vivo response was dominated by HLA-C-restricted CMV-specific TCR beta clonotypes, and the single most frequent clonotype in two of eight donors was supplied by these HLA-C-restricted clonotypes. Cumulative frequency of public TCR beta family members discriminated carriers of CMV infection plus the relevant HLA type in this cohort and an independent 352-donor cohort.

The instrument given in TCRdb is Illumina HiSeq 1500. TCRdb cleaned the public reads at Q25 with fastp, built clones with MiXCR and kept in-frame beta chains. CDR3 protein duplicates are merged, each entry listing the most common genes and DNA. This sample is represented by some 310,000 distinct CDR3 sequences; roughly 25% of them were singletons. Roughly 13% of the sample is in the top ten clones. The treatment or condition label on this specimen signifies: in vitro stimulation with specific CMV peptide epitopes to enrich CMV-specific T cells. Source: cultured PBMCs, taken from culture after CMV antigen stimulation. The TCR sequence derives from a human donor in good health (CMV status not recorded). Some clones in this sample may be carry-over from other donors' samples.

The base sequence is TGTGCCAGCAGCCGACAGGATATAACCTACAATGAGCAGTTCTTC. Translated, it reads CASSRQDITYNEQFF. The chain links TRBV7-6 with TRBJ2-1; perhaps TRBD1 is the D gene, with 6 bases matching. Between the V and J ends, shortened by 5 bases and 2 bases respectively, the junction contains 13 bases. The CDR3 covers 15 residues, taking in both the cysteine and the phenylalanine. Just CDR3 DNA is preserved here, 45 bases in frame from base 1. For CDR1 and CDR2, the germline V gene lists SGHVS and FNYEAQ.